This T cell receptor beta chain derives from a study of shared clonotypes between healthy human individuals. The CDR3 spans 14 residues. Trimming left V 7 bases short and J 0 bases short, with 12 bases between. Per the germline V gene, CDR1 is LNHDA and CDR2 is SQIVND (reference sequence). Source study methods: Without quality scores, immunoSEQ junctional reads could not be filtered like full-length reads. Only in-frame clones appear in the TCRdb table, and some are missing; sequencing was by immunoSEQ multiplex PCR. V and J calls plus clone size are reproduced from that table; the DNA served to infer D and trimming. Of millions of clones in the sample, more than 80% are singletons; the top ten hold roughly 0.14%.

What was sequenced was naive CD4+ T cells sorted from blood. Subset specified: CD45RA+ positively selected. The receptor was derived from a man aged 18 to 30 in good health. The J gene is TRBJ1-1, the V gene TRBV19, with D maybe TRBD1 (6 bases). The CDR3 DNA follows: TGTGCCAGTACCAGGGGACGGTTGAACACTGAAGCTTTCTTT. Amino acids: CASTRGRLNTEAFF. Full variable domain (remainder filled in from reference TRBV19 and TRBJ1-1): DGGITQSPKYLFRKEGQNVTLSCEQNLNHDAMYWYRQDPGQGLRLIYYSQIVNDFQKGDIAEGYSVSREKKESFPLTVTSAQKNPTAFYLCASTRGRLNTEAFFGQGTRLTVV.